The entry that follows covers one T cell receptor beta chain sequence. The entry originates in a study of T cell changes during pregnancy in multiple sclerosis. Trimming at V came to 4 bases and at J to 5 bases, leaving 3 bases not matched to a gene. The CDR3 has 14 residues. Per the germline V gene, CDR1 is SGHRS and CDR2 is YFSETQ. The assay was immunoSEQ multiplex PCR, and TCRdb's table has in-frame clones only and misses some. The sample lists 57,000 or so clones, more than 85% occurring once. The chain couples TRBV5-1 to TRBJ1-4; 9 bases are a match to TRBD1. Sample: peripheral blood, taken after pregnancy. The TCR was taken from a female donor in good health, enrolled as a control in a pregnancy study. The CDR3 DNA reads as TGCGCCAGCAGCACGGACAGGGGAAATGAAAAACTGTTTTTT. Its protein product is CASSTDRGNEKLFF. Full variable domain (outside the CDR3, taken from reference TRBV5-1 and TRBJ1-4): KAGVTQTPRYLIKTRGQQVTLSCSPISGHRSVSWYQQTPGQGLQFLFEYFSETQRNKGNFPGRFSGRQFSNSRSEMNVSTLELGDSALYLCASSTDRGNEKLFFGSGTQLSVL.